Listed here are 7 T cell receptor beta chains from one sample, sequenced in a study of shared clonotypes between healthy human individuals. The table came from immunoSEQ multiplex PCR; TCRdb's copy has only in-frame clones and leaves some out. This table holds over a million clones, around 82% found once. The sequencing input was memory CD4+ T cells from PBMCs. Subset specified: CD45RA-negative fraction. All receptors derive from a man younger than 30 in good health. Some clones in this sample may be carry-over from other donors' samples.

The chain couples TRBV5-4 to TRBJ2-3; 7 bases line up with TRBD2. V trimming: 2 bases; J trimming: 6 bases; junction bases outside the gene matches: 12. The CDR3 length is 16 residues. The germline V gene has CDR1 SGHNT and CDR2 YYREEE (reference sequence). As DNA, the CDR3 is TGTGCCAGCAGCTTCAACGGACTAGTGAAGGGGGATACGCAGTATTTT. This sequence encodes CASSFNGLVKGDTQYF.

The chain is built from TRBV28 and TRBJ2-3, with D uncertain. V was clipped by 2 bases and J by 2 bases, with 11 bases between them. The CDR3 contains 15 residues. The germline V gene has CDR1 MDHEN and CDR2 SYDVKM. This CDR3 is CASSLGVGDTDTQYF. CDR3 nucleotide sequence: TGTGCCAGCAGTTTAGGGGTCGGAGACACAGATACGCAGTATTTT.

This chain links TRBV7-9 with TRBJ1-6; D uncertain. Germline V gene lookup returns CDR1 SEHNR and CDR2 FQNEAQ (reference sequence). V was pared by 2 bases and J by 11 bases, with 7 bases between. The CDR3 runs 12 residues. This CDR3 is CASSLSVPPLHF. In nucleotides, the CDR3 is TGTGCCAGCAGCTTAAGCGTCCCACCCCTCCACTTT.

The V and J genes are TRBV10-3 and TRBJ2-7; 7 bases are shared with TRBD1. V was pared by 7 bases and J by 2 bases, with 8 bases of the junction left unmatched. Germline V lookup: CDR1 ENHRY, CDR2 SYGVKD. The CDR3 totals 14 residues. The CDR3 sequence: CAITPGQTTYEQYF. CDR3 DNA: TGTGCCATCACCCCGGGACAGACAACCTACGAGCAGTACTTC.

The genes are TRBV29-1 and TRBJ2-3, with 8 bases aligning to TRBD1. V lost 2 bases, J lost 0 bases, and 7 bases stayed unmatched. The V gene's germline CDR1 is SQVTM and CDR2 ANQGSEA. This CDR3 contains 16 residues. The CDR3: CSVEFPTGESTDTQYF. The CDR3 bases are TGCAGCGTTGAATTTCCGACAGGGGAGAGCACAGATACGCAGTATTTT.

In DNA, the CDR3 is TGTGCCAGTAGTATAGAAGGGGGTGGTGGCAATCAGCCCCAGCATTTT. It yields the protein CASSIEGGGGNQPQHF. This chain joins TRBV19 and TRBJ1-5; a weak D match, TRBD1 (6 bases). Germline V gene data show CDR1 as LNHDA and CDR2 as SQIVND (reference sequence). The CDR3 spans 16 residues. Deletions cut 0 bases from V and 2 bases from J, with 11 bases between.

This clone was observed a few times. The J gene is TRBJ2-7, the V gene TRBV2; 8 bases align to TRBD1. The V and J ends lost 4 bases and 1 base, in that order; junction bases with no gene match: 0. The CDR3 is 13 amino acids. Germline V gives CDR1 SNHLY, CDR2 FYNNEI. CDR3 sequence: CASSGDRSYEQYF. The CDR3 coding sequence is TGTGCCAGCAGTGGGGACAGGTCCTACGAGCAGTACTTC.